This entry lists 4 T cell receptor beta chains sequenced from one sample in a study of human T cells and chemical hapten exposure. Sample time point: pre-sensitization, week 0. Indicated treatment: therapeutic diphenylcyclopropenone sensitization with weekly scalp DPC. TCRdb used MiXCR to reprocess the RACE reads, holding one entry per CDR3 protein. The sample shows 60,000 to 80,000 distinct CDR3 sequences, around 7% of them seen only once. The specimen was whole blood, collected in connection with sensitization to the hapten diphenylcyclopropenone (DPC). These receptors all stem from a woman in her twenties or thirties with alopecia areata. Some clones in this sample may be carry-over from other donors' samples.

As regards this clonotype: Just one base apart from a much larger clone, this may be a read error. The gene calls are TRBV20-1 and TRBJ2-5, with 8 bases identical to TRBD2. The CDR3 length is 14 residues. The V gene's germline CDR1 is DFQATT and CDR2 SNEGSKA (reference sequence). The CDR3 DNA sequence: TGCATTGCTTTCGCGGGGGGCCGCCAAGAGACCCAGTACTTC. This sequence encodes CIAFAGGRQETQYF.

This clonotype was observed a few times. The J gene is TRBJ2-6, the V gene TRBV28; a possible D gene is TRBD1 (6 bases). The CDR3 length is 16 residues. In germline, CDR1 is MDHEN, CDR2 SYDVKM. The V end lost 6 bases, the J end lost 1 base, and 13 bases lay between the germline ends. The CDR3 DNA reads TGTGCCAGCAGACGAACTACAGGGTCTGGGGCCAACGTCCTGACTTTC. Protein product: CASRRTTGSGANVLTF.

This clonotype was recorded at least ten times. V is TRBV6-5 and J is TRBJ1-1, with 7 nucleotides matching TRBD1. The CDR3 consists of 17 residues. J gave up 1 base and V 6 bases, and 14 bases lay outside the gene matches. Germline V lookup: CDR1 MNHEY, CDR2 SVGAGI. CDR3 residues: CASRYTSRQGRNTEAFF. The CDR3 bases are TGTGCCAGCAGATACACCTCCCGACAGGGAAGGAACACTGAAGCTTTCTTT.

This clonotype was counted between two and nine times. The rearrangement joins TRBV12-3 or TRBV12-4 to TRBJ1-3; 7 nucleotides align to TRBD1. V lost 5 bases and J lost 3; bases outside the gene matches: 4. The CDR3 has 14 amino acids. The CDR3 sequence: CASSPRQGGNTIYF. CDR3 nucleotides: TGTGCCAGCAGTCCCAGACAGGGTGGAAACACCATATATTTT.